This TCR beta chain was retrieved from a study of cytomegalovirus exposure and HLA in healthy donors. General observations from the study: Association of a missense DCLRE1C variant with TCR beta V- and J-gene trimming was reported in a later analysis. The authors listed about 170 TCR beta chains as cytomegalovirus-associated. Most of the TCR beta V segments (in an earlier analysis) were productive either about 90% or about 30% of the time.

On this clone itself: Antigen unknown.

Trimming removed 0 bases at V and 7 bases at J, with 15 bases between. This CDR3 spans 15 amino acids. Each donor was nominally healthy when sampled (though unrecorded immune exposures were likely). Amplification used 60 Vbeta primers and 13 Jbeta primers. Data came from immunoSEQ multiplex PCR; TCRdb stores just in-frame clones and leaves some out. The profile shows some 220,000 clones, roughly 90% of them singletons. V gene TRBV23-1 combines with J gene TRBJ2-5; TRBD1 might be the D (6 bases). TRBV23-1 is an ORF, and what it does is uncertain. The clonotype comes from a woman aged 18 to 35 in good health and CMV-seronegative. The sequencing sample was made of PBMCs. The CDR3 DNA reads as TGCGCCAGCAGTCAATCGGGACATTTCAAGGGGACCCAGTACTTC. This gives the protein CASSQSGHFKGTQYF.